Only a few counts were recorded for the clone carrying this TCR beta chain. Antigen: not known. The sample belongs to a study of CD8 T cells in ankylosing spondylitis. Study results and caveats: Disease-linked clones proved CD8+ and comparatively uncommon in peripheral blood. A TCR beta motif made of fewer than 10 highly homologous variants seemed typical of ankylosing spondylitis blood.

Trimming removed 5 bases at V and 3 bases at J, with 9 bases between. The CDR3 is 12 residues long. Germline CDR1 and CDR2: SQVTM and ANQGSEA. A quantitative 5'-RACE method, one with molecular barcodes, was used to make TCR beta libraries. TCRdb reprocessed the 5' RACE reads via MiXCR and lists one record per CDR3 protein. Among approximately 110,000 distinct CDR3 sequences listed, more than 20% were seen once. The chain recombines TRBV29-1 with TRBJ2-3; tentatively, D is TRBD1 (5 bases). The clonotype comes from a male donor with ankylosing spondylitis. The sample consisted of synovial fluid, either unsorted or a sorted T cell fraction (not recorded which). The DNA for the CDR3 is TGCAGCGTTCAGAAGGGGACAGATACGCAGTATTTT. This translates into CSVQKGTDTQYF.